This T cell receptor beta chain was sequenced during a study of technical replicates of blood from several donors. The germline V and J ends were trimmed by 0 bases and 6 bases, with 15 bases remaining between them. CDR1 and CDR2 (germline): SGHTA, FQGNSA. The CDR3 spans 16 residues. Sequencing was performed with immunoSEQ multiplex PCR; in TCRdb, only in-frame clones are kept and a portion is missing. The sample records some 90,000 clones, roughly 96% being singletons. The sample consisted of T cells isolated from PBMCs. The origin of this receptor is a human donor in good health. V and J are TRBV7-2 and TRBJ1-5; a possible D gene is TRBD1 (5 bases). DNA for the CDR3: TGTGCCAGCAGCTTAGCGAGGGGTGGGGGGAGTCAGCCCCAGCATTTT. This sequence encodes CASSLARGGGSQPQHF.